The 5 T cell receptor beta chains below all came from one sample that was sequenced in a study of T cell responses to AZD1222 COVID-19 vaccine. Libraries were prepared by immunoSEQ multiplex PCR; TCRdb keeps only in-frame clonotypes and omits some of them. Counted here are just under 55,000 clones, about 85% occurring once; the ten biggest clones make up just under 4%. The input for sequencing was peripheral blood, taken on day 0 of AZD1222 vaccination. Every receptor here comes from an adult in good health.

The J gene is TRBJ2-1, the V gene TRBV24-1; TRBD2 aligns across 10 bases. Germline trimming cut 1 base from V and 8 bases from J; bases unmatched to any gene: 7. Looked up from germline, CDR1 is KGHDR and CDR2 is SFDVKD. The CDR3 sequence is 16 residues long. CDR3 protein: CATSDFSSGGLYEQFF. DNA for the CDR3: TGTGCCACCAGTGATTTTAGTAGCGGGGGGCTTTATGAGCAGTTCTTC.

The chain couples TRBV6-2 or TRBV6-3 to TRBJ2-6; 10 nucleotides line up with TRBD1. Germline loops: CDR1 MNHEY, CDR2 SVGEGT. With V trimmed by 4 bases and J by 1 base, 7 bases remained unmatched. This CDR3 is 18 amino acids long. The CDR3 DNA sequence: TGTGCCAGCAGTTTTCTGACAGGGGGCATTTCTGGGGCCAACGTCCTGACTTTC. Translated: CASSFLTGGISGANVLTF.

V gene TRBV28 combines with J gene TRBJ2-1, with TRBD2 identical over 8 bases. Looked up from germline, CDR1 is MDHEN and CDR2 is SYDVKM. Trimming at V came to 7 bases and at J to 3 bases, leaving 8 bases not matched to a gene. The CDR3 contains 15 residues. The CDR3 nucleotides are TGTGCCAGCACCACGGGGGGGGGATACTACAATGAGCAGTTCTTC. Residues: CASTTGGGYYNEQFF.

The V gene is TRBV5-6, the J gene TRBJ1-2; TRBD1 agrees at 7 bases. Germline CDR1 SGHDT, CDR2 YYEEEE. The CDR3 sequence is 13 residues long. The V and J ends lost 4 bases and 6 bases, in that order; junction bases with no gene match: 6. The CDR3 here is CASSLTGSDGYTF. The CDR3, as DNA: TGTGCCAGCAGCCTGACAGGGTCCGATGGCTACACCTTC.

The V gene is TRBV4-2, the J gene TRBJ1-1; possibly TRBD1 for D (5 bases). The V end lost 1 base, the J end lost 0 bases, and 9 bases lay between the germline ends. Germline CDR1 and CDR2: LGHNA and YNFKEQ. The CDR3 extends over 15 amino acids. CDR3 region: CASSQVGAMNTEAFF. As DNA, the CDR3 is TGTGCCAGCAGCCAAGTCGGGGCGATGAACACTGAAGCTTTCTTT.